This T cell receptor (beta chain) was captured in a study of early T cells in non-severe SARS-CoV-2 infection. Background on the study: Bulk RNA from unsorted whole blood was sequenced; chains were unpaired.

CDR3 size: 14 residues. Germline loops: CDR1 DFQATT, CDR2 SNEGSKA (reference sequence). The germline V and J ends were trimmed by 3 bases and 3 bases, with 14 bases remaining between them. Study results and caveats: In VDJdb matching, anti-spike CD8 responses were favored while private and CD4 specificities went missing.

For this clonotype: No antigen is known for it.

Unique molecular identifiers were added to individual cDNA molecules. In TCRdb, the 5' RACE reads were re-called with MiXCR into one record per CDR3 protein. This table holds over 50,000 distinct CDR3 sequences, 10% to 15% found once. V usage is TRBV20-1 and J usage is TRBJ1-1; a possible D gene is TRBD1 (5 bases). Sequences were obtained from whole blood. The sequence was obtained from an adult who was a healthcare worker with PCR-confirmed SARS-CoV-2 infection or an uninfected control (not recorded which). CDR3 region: CSASKGKADTEAFF. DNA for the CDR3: TGCAGTGCTAGCAAGGGGAAAGCGGACACTGAAGCTTTCTTT.